This T cell receptor beta chain was found in a study of CD8 T cells in Susac syndrome. Random hexamers primed reverse transcription of about 0.45 to 1 ug RNA. One entry per CDR3 protein results from TCRdb running MiXCR on the immunoSEQ multiplex PCR reads. The table includes 150,000 or so distinct CDR3 sequences, around 94% detected once. A single count supports this clonotype. The CDR3 spans 12 residues. CDR1 and CDR2 from the germline V gene are SGHRS and YFSETQ. Between the trimmed V and J ends, which lost 4 bases and 3 bases, there was a span of 7 bases. The sequence was obtained from a human donor in good health. Sequenced: CD4+ T cells from PBMCs. This chain uses TRBV5-1 with TRBJ2-5; tentatively, D is TRBD2 (5 bases). This chain's CDR3 is CASSAGEETQYF. CDR3 nucleotide sequence: TGCGCCAGCAGCGCGGGTGAAGAGACCCAGTACTTC.